These T cell receptor beta chains were read from a single sample in a study of cytomegalovirus exposure and HLA in healthy donors. This table comes from immunoSEQ multiplex PCR, and its TCRdb copy is limited to in-frame clones, with some not included. The data contain fewer than 350,000 clones, approximately 90% of them singletons. The sequencing input was PBMCs. The receptors here all came from a young woman in good health and CMV-seronegative. The conserved cysteine and the conserved F or W are not part of the CDR3 here. Each record gives: CDR3 protein, V gene, J gene.

CDR3 protein: ASRKEGALRTEAF
V gene: TRBV11-2
J gene: TRBJ1-1

CDR3 protein: ASSLDRVPEADTQY
V gene: TRBV5-1
J gene: TRBJ2-3

CDR3 protein: ASSPRVDLNYGYT
V gene: TRBV28
J gene: TRBJ1-2

CDR3 protein: ASTRGTKNTEAF
V gene: TRBV25-1
J gene: TRBJ1-1

CDR3 protein: ASRQDRYLNTEAF
V gene: TRBV27
J gene: TRBJ1-1

CDR3 protein: ASKRSAGGFSGELF
V gene: TRBV19
J gene: TRBJ2-2

CDR3 protein: ASSNMETQY
V gene: TRBV28
J gene: TRBJ2-5

CDR3 protein: ASSRRGAAGELF
V gene: TRBV5-1
J gene: TRBJ2-2

CDR3 protein: ASSVLTGVSYNEQF
V gene: TRBV9
J gene: TRBJ2-1

CDR3 protein: ASLDRGGNEQY
V gene: TRBV5-4
J gene: TRBJ2-7

CDR3 protein: ASSLIATYEQY
V gene: TRBV2
J gene: TRBJ2-7

CDR3 protein: ASPWERTESSYEQY
V gene: TRBV27
J gene: TRBJ2-7

CDR3 protein: ASRLGTGGTYEQY
V gene: TRBV7-8
J gene: TRBJ2-7

CDR3 protein: SVLGRESYEQY
V gene: TRBV29-1
J gene: TRBJ2-7

CDR3 protein: ASSLGARSNTGELF
V gene: TRBV5-1
J gene: TRBJ2-2

CDR3 protein: ASIRLRYEQY
V gene: TRBV2
J gene: TRBJ2-7

CDR3 protein: ASVGLAGGKTGELF
V gene: TRBV10-2
J gene: TRBJ2-2

CDR3 protein: ASSDRTGTEAF
V gene: TRBV9
J gene: TRBJ1-1

CDR3 protein: ASSPGGPNTEAF
V gene: TRBV27
J gene: TRBJ1-1

CDR3 protein: ATSRDWGQGIGQPQH
V gene: TRBV15
J gene: TRBJ1-5

CDR3 protein: ASSMSRSYEQY
V gene: TRBV19
J gene: TRBJ2-7

CDR3 protein: SVEERQGNYGYT
V gene: TRBV29-1
J gene: TRBJ1-2

CDR3 protein: ASSPYKNTEAF
V gene: TRBV28
J gene: TRBJ1-1

CDR3 protein: ASSQDSVPGGREEQY
V gene: TRBV4-3
J gene: TRBJ2-7

CDR3 protein: ASSSRTSGSYNEQF
V gene: TRBV7-2
J gene: TRBJ2-1

CDR3 protein: ASSFPRTLSSYNEQF
V gene: TRBV28
J gene: TRBJ2-1

CDR3 protein: ASSDEEGQSFSGANVLT
V gene: TRBV6-1
J gene: TRBJ2-6

CDR3 protein: ASSERLVWNTGELF
V gene: TRBV6-1
J gene: TRBJ2-2

CDR3 protein: ASSETAGEQETQY
V gene: TRBV6-1
J gene: TRBJ2-5

CDR3 protein: ASSPKLATVEQY
V gene: TRBV18
J gene: TRBJ2-7

CDR3 protein: ASSQEEAVVGYT
V gene: TRBV5-1
J gene: TRBJ1-2

CDR3 protein: ASSDSLDRLYSYNEQF
V gene: TRBV2
J gene: TRBJ2-1

CDR3 protein: ASTLGQNTEAF
V gene: TRBV28
J gene: TRBJ1-1

CDR3 protein: ASSPRDRNTEAF
V gene: TRBV9
J gene: TRBJ1-1

CDR3 protein: ASGGGPYEQY
V gene: TRBV6-1
J gene: TRBJ2-7

CDR3 protein: ASSPRGLAGETQY
V gene: TRBV18
J gene: TRBJ2-5

CDR3 protein: ASSYVVSEQY
V gene: TRBV6-6
J gene: TRBJ2-7

CDR3 protein: ASRGGRGSTDTQY
V gene: TRBV27
J gene: TRBJ2-3

CDR3 protein: ASRKLAGDSYEQY
V gene: TRBV6-5
J gene: TRBJ2-7

CDR3 protein: RSGDQPQH
V gene: TRBV28
J gene: TRBJ1-5

CDR3 protein: ATTKERRNEQF
V gene: TRBV15
J gene: TRBJ2-1

CDR3 protein: ASQYGGGALTEAF
V gene: TRBV5-1
J gene: TRBJ1-1

CDR3 protein: ASSRYAGSNTEAF
V gene: TRBV9
J gene: TRBJ1-1

CDR3 protein: ASTDWGEHGTGELF
V gene: TRBV9
J gene: TRBJ2-2